A selection of T cell receptor beta chains follows, all from one sample in a study of blood T cell repertoires in COVID-19. TCRdb keeps only in-frame clones here, not all; method: immunoSEQ multiplex PCR. Seen here are fewer than 200,000 clones, around 82% observed once, and the top ten hold less than 20%. Sequenced input: peripheral blood. These receptors were taken from a woman between 65 and 79 years old who had recovered from COVID-19. Both conserved end residues are part of each CDR3. The order of the fields is V gene, D gene, J gene, CDR3 protein. A D gene is named only where the DNA matches it firmly.

TRBV5-1	TRBD2	TRBJ2-3	CASSPRGSGSYADTQYF
TRBV4-1	TRBD2	TRBJ2-7	CASSHLAGGAYEQYF
TRBV30	TRBD2	TRBJ2-7	CAWSSGGGPYEQYF
TRBV14	NA	TRBJ1-6	CASSLRAQNLHF
TRBV13	TRBD2	TRBJ2-1	CASSTGLAYNEQFF
TRBV27	NA	TRBJ2-5	CASSLYDRQETQYF
TRBV29-1	TRBD2	TRBJ2-7	CSASPGGGSYEQYF
TRBV5-1	TRBD1	TRBJ2-3	CASSETGGGDTQYF
TRBV7-2	NA	TRBJ1-1	CASSPRGGAVEAFF
TRBV7-3	TRBD2	TRBJ2-1	CASSLSPSTSGRARDEQFF
TRBV18	NA	TRBJ2-7	CASSPASSAYEQYF
TRBV10-2	TRBD1	TRBJ1-6	CASSERGLYNSPLHF
TRBV20-1	NA	TRBJ2-1	CSASASSSYNEQFF
TRBV12-3/TRBV12-4	NA	TRBJ1-1	CASSLAVIRGGFF
TRBV18	NA	TRBJ2-7	CASSPTGAYEQYF
TRBV28	TRBD2	TRBJ2-7	CASSPPSSSGRAQYF
TRBV11-3	NA	TRBJ2-1	CASSHEGGPGNEQFF
TRBV18	TRBD1	TRBJ2-2	CASSPRQGNTGELFF
TRBV3-1/TRBV3-2	NA	TRBJ2-5	CASRPEGGKETQYF
TRBV21-1	NA	TRBJ1-5	CASSKPSNRGRLSNQPQHF
TRBV15	NA	TRBJ2-2	CATSRGRQDRRELFF
TRBV9	NA	TRBJ1-2	CASSPQGQDGYTF
TRBV3-1/TRBV3-2	NA	TRBJ2-7	CASSQGTSWGEQYF
TRBV2	NA	TRBJ1-4	CASWGWAGRGSATNEKLFF
TRBV28	NA	TRBJ1-2	CAGSRGYGYTF
TRBV6-2/TRBV6-3	NA	TRBJ2-3	CASSYLALGTDTQYF
TRBV5-4	NA	TRBJ2-5	CASSPGRLATNQETQYF
TRBV10-3	TRBD2	TRBJ2-2	CATLGLAGARGTGELFF
TRBV3-1/TRBV3-2	NA	TRBJ2-7	CASSPSMWSSYEQYF
TRBV20-1	NA	TRBJ1-5	CSASRQGRRGNQPQHF
TRBV7-3	NA	TRBJ2-1	CASSPQLSRGGDSEQFF
TRBV5-1	TRBD1	TRBJ2-3	CASSTGQGVADTQYF
TRBV5-8	TRBD2	TRBJ2-5	CASSLGLAGHQETQYF
TRBV30	TRBD1	TRBJ1-5	CAWSRGGTGQDQPQHF
TRBV6-5	NA	TRBJ1-2	CASRPDLPGDGYTF
TRBV3-1/TRBV3-2	NA	TRBJ1-2	CASSPQGNGGYTF
TRBV4-1	NA	TRBJ2-3	CASSPSGLSTDTQYF
TRBV3-1/TRBV3-2	TRBD2	TRBJ2-7	CASSQAVTSARSSYEQYF
TRBV7-2	TRBD1	TRBJ1-2	CASSLGDRRAIGGYTF
TRBV5-6	NA	TRBJ1-5	CASSFGNNQPQHF
TRBV7-3	TRBD2	TRBJ2-3	CASSLGRGAVTDTQYF
TRBV27	TRBD2	TRBJ2-5	CASSLTSGGARETQYF
TRBV30	NA	TRBJ1-4	CAWGFTTNEKLFF
TRBV10-2	NA	TRBJ2-5	CASRAPWQETQYF
TRBV18	NA	TRBJ1-4	CASSPRQGNEKLFF
TRBV7-9	NA	TRBJ1-4	CASSPGGESNEKLFF